Below, 27 T cell receptor beta chains from the same sample are listed, as sequenced in a study of immune evolution from preneoplasia to lung adenocarcinoma. Measured with immunoSEQ multiplex PCR; TCRdb has only the in-frame clones, and not every one. Here the sample spans thousands of clones, 84% being singletons. Material: FFPE lung adenocarcinoma in situ tissue. These receptors were taken from an older donor with lung adenocarcinoma.

The gene calls are TRBV7-3 and TRBJ2-3; 10 positions agree with TRBD2. CDR1 is SGHTA, CDR2 FQGTGA, per germline. V was clipped by 5 bases and J by 1 base; unmatched bases: 3. The CDR3 has 15 amino acids. The DNA of the CDR3 is TGTGCCAGCAGCGGGGGGACTAGCGGCACAGATACGCAGTATTTT. This gives the protein CASSGGTSGTDTQYF.

CDR3 sequence reads: CASSDRGNPYEQYF. CDR3 in DNA: TGCGCCAGCAGTGACAGGGGAAATCCCTACGAGCAGTACTTC. The rearrangement links TRBV10-2 to TRBJ2-7; a weak D match, TRBD1 (6 bases). V lost 3 bases to trimming and J lost 2 bases, with 11 bases between them. The CDR3 runs 14 residues. CDR1 and CDR2 (germline): WSHSY, SAAADI.

V usage is TRBV11-1 and J usage is TRBJ2-1; D is ambiguous. The length of the CDR3 is 14 residues. The germline V gene encodes CDR1 SGHAT and CDR2 FQDESV (reference sequence). Trimming took off 3 bases at V and 4 bases at J, with 10 bases between the two ends. DNA of the CDR3: TGTGCCAGCAGCTTTTTAGGACGATACAATGAGCAGTTCTTC. Translation: CASSFLGRYNEQFF.

CDR3 amino acids: CASSDDRGRTGELFF. CDR3 nucleotides: TGTGCCAGCAGCGATGACAGGGGGAGAACCGGGGAGCTGTTTTTT. V usage is TRBV2 and J usage is TRBJ2-2; TRBD1 matches at 9 bases. This CDR3 comprises 15 residues. V trimming: 6 bases; J trimming: 5 bases; junction bases outside the gene matches: 7. Germline V gene sequence: CDR1 SNHLY, CDR2 FYNNEI.

This clone has just one count. CDR3 loop: CASSFNEIAPYNEQFF. DNA of the CDR3: TGTGCCAGCAGCTTTAATGAAATAGCGCCTTACAATGAGCAGTTCTTC. The chain joins TRBV5-4 to TRBJ2-1; weak D call: TRBD2 (5 bases). This CDR3 is built from 16 residues. Trimming left V 2 bases short and J 4 bases short, with 16 bases between. Germline CDR1 SGHNT, CDR2 YYREEE (reference sequence).

This clone was detected only once. V and J are TRBV7-9 and TRBJ2-7; 9 bases line up with TRBD2. The V and J ends lost 9 bases and 6 bases, in that order; junction bases with no gene match: 3. Germline values: CDR1 SEHNR, CDR2 FQNEAQ (reference sequence). The CDR3 spans 11 residues. The CDR3 loop is CASAGGGEQYF. As DNA, the CDR3 is TGTGCCAGTGCGGGGGGGGGCGAGCAGTACTTC.

The V and J genes are TRBV30 and TRBJ1-2, with 11 bases matching TRBD1. J gave up 7 bases and V 0 bases, and 10 bases lay outside the gene matches. This CDR3 is built from 16 residues. Germline CDR1 reads GTSNPN; CDR2 reads SVGIG (reference sequence). CDR3 loop: CAWSVRDRGKWGGYTF. The CDR3 DNA reads as TGTGCCTGGAGTGTACGGGACAGGGGGAAGTGGGGTGGCTACACCTTC.

The chain recombines TRBV6-1 with TRBJ2-7; 7 nucleotides line up with TRBD2. Germline values: CDR1 MNHNS, CDR2 SASEGT. The CDR3 runs to 13 residues. Trimming removed 0 bases from V and 9 bases from J; junction bases left unmatched: 5. CDR3: CASSEAWRERQYF. For the CDR3, the DNA is TGTGCCAGCAGTGAAGCGTGGCGGGAGCGGCAGTACTTC.

This rearrangement joins TRBV15 to TRBJ1-5, with D hard to call. Germline V lookup: CDR1 LNHNV, CDR2 YYDKDF (reference sequence). CDR3 length: 15 amino acids. Trimming took off 3 bases at V and 7 bases at J, with 16 bases between the two ends. CDR3 protein: CATSSRVGPGQPQHF. The CDR3 DNA is TGTGCCACCAGCAGTCGGGTTGGTCCAGGCCAGCCCCAGCATTTT. The full variable domain, in which reference TRBV15 and TRBJ1-5 provide the parts outside the CDR3, is DAMVIQNPRYQVTQFGKPVTLSCSQTLNHNVMYWYQQKSSQAPKLLFHYYDKDFNNEADTPDNFQSRRPNTSFCFLDIRSPGLGDTAMYLCATSSRVGPGQPQHFGDGTRLSIL.

The chain is built from TRBV2 and TRBJ2-1; TRBD1 or TRBD2 may be the D gene (5 bases each). CDR3 length: 17 amino acids. CDR1 and CDR2 from the germline V gene are SNHLY and FYNNEI. V gave up 8 bases and J gave up 0 bases, with 20 bases separating them. The CDR3 sequence: CASSPRGRGSSYNEQFF. In nucleotides, the CDR3 is TGTGCCAGCTCCCCTCGGGGCAGAGGGAGCTCCTACAATGAGCAGTTCTTC. Full variable domain (outside the CDR3, taken from reference TRBV2 and TRBJ2-1): EPEVTQTPSHQVTQMGQEVILRCVPISNHLYFYWYRQILGQKVEFLVSFYNNEISEKSEIFDDQFSVERPDGSNFTLKIRSTKLEDSAMYFCASSPRGRGSSYNEQFFGPGTRLTVL.

With regard to this clone: The same CDR3 can be traced to other DNA sequences in this sample. This rearrangement joins TRBV12-5 to TRBJ2-2; no clear D gene. This CDR3 comprises 14 residues. Germline V gene lookup returns CDR1 LGHNT and CDR2 FRNRAP. V was clipped by 1 base and J by 3 bases, with 6 bases between them. The CDR3 region is CASGLGPDTGELFF. The CDR3 region has the DNA TGTGCTAGTGGTTTGGGACCGGACACCGGGGAGCTGTTTTTT.

V usage is TRBV2 and J usage is TRBJ1-2, with TRBD1 identical over 8 bases. Per germline, CDR1 SNHLY and CDR2 FYNNEI. Unmatched junction bases numbered 8, after V lost 7 bases and J lost 7 bases. CDR3 length: 13 amino acids. The CDR3 protein is CASKDRVGGGYTF. Here the CDR3 DNA reads TGTGCCAGCAAGGACAGGGTCGGGGGTGGCTACACCTTC.

The V call is TRBV19, the J call TRBJ2-7; 10 bases fit TRBD2. V dropped 4 bases and J dropped 6; count of bases not matched to a gene: 6. CDR3 length: 14 residues. Germline V gene data show CDR1 as LNHDA and CDR2 as SQIVND (reference sequence). In nucleotides, the CDR3 is TGTGCCAGTAGTAAGCGGGAGGGCCGAAGCGAGCAGTACTTC. Residues: CASSKREGRSEQYF.

This chain uses TRBV29-1 with TRBJ2-3, with a possible D match to TRBD1 (5 bases). The CDR3 spans 15 residues. The germline V and J ends were trimmed by 7 bases and 0 bases, with 17 bases remaining between them. Germline V lookup: CDR1 SQVTM, CDR2 ANQGSEA. The CDR3 bases are TGCAGCGCGGAGCCCACAGGTACTAGCACAGATACGCAGTATTTT. It is translated as CSAEPTGTSTDTQYF.

The J gene is TRBJ2-7, the V gene TRBV5-1, with 7 bases that match TRBD2. Unmatched junction bases numbered 5, after V lost 2 bases and J lost 0 bases. From germline, CDR1 is SGHRS and CDR2 YFSETQ. The CDR3 contains 15 residues. The chain's CDR3 is CASSFHGRPSYEQYF. DNA for the CDR3: TGCGCCAGCAGCTTCCACGGGAGGCCCTCCTACGAGCAGTACTTC.

In its sample, this clone was seen a few times. The CDR3 DNA is TGTGCCAGCATCCGCGAGGGACTAGCTTCCTCGGATACGCAGTATTTT. This sequence encodes CASIREGLASSDTQYF. This chain joins TRBV2 and TRBJ2-3; 9 bases are shared with TRBD2. V shed 7 bases, J shed 6 bases, and the junction held 14 bases outside the gene matches. Germline V gene data show CDR1 as SNHLY and CDR2 as FYNNEI. The CDR3 has 16 residues.

V is TRBV5-8 and J is TRBJ1-1, with D possibly matching TRBD1 (6 bases). The CDR3 length is 14 residues. Germline assignment: CDR1 SGHTS and CDR2 YDEGEE. The V and J ends lost 4 bases and 11 bases respectively, with 21 bases between them. Here the CDR3 reads CASSRSATGGSAFF. The CDR3 DNA follows: TGTGCCAGCAGCCGCTCTGCGACAGGAGGGTCGGCTTTCTTT.

J is TRBJ2-1 and V is TRBV6-1, with 8 bases fitting TRBD2. The CDR3 runs 17 residues. Germline CDR1 MNHNS, CDR2 SASEGT. J lost 0 bases, V lost 2 bases, and 6 bases had no gene match. CDR3 nucleotides: TGTGCCAGCAGTGAATATAGCGGGGCGAGCTCCTACAATGAGCAGTTCTTC. This sequence encodes CASSEYSGASSYNEQFF.

This chain connects TRBV30 to TRBJ1-1; D uncertain. Germline CDR1 reads GTSNPN; CDR2 reads SVGIG (reference sequence). The CDR3 length is 12 residues. V lost 3 bases, J lost 7 bases, and 12 bases lay in between. CDR3 in amino acids: CAWRGGIVEAFF. The CDR3 DNA is TGTGCCTGGAGAGGAGGCATCGTTGAAGCTTTCTTT.

The chain joins TRBV10-2 to TRBJ2-1; D gene unclear. CDR3 length equals 13 residues. Germline V gene data show CDR1 as WSHSY and CDR2 as SAAADI. The V gene lost 6 bases and the J gene lost 5 bases, with 11 bases spanning the gap. The CDR3 DNA reads as TGCGCCAGCAGGACCGGCTTAAACAATGAGCAGTTCTTC. Translating gives CASRTGLNNEQFF.

The rearrangement links TRBV11-1 to TRBJ2-7, with 7 bases lining up with TRBD2. Trimming at V came to 0 bases and at J to 2 bases, leaving 7 bases not matched to a gene. The length of the CDR3 is 16 residues. Germline V lookup: CDR1 SGHAT, CDR2 FQDESV (reference sequence). The CDR3 DNA follows: TGTGCCAGCAGCTTAGCCCGCGGGGGTTTCCCCTACGAGCAGTACTTC. Encoded protein: CASSLARGGFPYEQYF.

The V call is TRBV19, the J call TRBJ2-1, with 8 bases fitting TRBD2. This CDR3 spans 13 amino acids. V was clipped by 5 bases and J by 9 bases; unmatched bases: 6. Germline assignment: CDR1 LNHDA and CDR2 SQIVND (reference sequence). The DNA of the CDR3 is TGTGCCAGTAGTCAGGCGGGAGGTGGTGAGCAGTTCTTC. Translating gives CASSQAGGGEQFF.

J is TRBJ2-2 and V is TRBV5-4; 7 bases fit TRBD2. After removal of 4 bases from V and 3 bases from J, the junction contained 9 bases not matched to a gene. CDR1 SGHNT and CDR2 YYREEE come from the germline V gene (reference sequence). The CDR3 runs to 16 residues. The CDR3 loop reads CASSGRGRGDTGELFF. The CDR3 nucleotides read TGTGCCAGCAGCGGTCGCGGGAGAGGGGACACCGGGGAGCTGTTTTTT. Full variable domain (rest looked up from reference TRBV5-4 and TRBJ2-2): ETGVTQSPTHLIKTRGQQVTLRCSSQSGHNTVSWYQQALGQGPQFIFQYYREEENGRGNFPPRFSGLQFPNYSSELNVNALELDDSALYLCASSGRGRGDTGELFFGEGSRLTVL.

V is TRBV10-3 and J is TRBJ2-3, with D unclear. Deletions cut 6 bases from V and 5 bases from J, with 12 bases between. The CDR3 spans 13 residues. Germline V gene sequence: CDR1 ENHRY, CDR2 SYGVKD. The CDR3 nucleotides read TGTGCCATCAGGCCACCGGTTGGAGATACGCAGTATTTT. This translates into CAIRPPVGDTQYF.

In this sample, this clone turned up a few times. V and J are TRBV5-1 and TRBJ1-4; tentative D call: TRBD1 (6 bases). The CDR3 has 16 amino acids. Between the trimmed V and J ends, which lost 0 bases and 7 bases, there was a span of 16 bases. Germline CDR1 and CDR2: SGHRS and YFSETQ. The chain's CDR3 is CASSLGHQGRSEKLFF. CDR3 DNA: TGCGCCAGCAGCTTGGGACACCAGGGGAGGAGTGAAAAACTGTTTTTT.

The chain joins TRBV7-9 to TRBJ1-1; D unresolved. The germline gives CDR1 SEHNR, CDR2 FQNEAQ (reference sequence). V was pared by 2 bases and J by 1 base, with 2 bases between. The CDR3 runs to 12 residues. In DNA form, the CDR3 reads TGTGCCAGCAGCTTACAGAACACTGAAGCTTTCTTT. Translating it yields CASSLQNTEAFF.

The rearrangement uses TRBV5-1 and TRBJ1-4; 10 nucleotides agree with TRBD1. Germline V lookup: CDR1 SGHRS, CDR2 YFSETQ. Unmatched junction bases numbered 10, after V lost 3 bases and J lost 8 bases. CDR3 size: 16 residues. CDR3 protein: CASSSGTGARGEKLFF. CDR3 sequence (DNA): TGCGCCAGCAGCTCAGGGACAGGGGCCCGAGGGGAAAAACTGTTTTTT.